This passage covers 8 T cell receptor beta chains from one sample sequenced in a study of OX40 agonist ivuxolimab in advanced cancers. Assay used: immunoSEQ multiplex PCR; TCRdb lists only in-frame clones, some missing. The sample records tens of thousands of clones, roughly 80% being singletons. The sequencing used CD4+ or CD8+ T cells sorted from blood, collected in a trial of the OX40 agonist ivuxolimab. These receptors were collected from an adult with an advanced solid tumor such as melanoma, head and neck, liver or kidney cancer.

This clone was observed a single time. Different DNA sequences within this sample yield the same CDR3. This chain uses TRBV5-6 with TRBJ1-6, with D perhaps matching TRBD1 (6 bases). The CDR3 is made up of 14 amino acids. CDR1 is SGHDT and CDR2 is YYEEEE in the germline V gene. Trimming cost V 3 bases and J 7 bases, with 11 bases left between them. CDR3 protein: CASSSDRTNSPLHF. In nucleotides, the CDR3 is TGTGCCAGCAGCTCCGACAGGACGAATTCACCCCTCCACTTT. Full variable domain (missing parts from reference TRBV5-6 and TRBJ1-6): DAGVTQSPTHLIKTRGQQVTLRCSPKSGHDTVSWYQQALGQGPQFIFQYYEEEERQRGNFPDRFSGHQFPNYSSELNVNALLLGDSALYLCASSSDRTNSPLHFGNGTRLTVT.

The chain uses TRBV28 and TRBJ2-1; D uncertain. CDR3 size: 11 residues. Germline V gene data show CDR1 as MDHEN and CDR2 as SYDVKM. Trimming took 3 bases from V and 10 from J, leaving 7 bases between them. The CDR3 is CASSFRTEQFF. The CDR3, as DNA: TGTGCCAGCAGTTTTAGAACGGAGCAGTTCTTC.

V and J are TRBV2 and TRBJ1-5, with 7 bases fitting TRBD1. The V gene's germline CDR1 is SNHLY and CDR2 FYNNEI. V dropped 5 bases and J dropped 3; count of bases not matched to a gene: 7. The CDR3 runs 15 residues. The CDR3 protein is CASSRDSRANQPQHF. In nucleotides, the CDR3 is TGTGCCAGCAGTCGGGACAGTCGGGCCAATCAGCCCCAGCATTTT.

The chain combines TRBV19 with TRBJ2-7; TRBD2 might be the D (5 bases). The CDR3 contains 14 residues. Germline V CDR1 and CDR2: LNHDA, SQIVND (reference sequence). V was trimmed by 3 bases and J by 0 bases, leaving 9 bases between them. CDR3 in amino acids: CASSILRDSYEQYF. The DNA for the CDR3 is TGTGCCAGTAGTATTCTGAGGGACTCCTACGAGCAGTACTTC.

The V and J genes are TRBV7-2 and TRBJ1-2, with 10 bases identical to TRBD1. V was clipped by 5 bases and J by 10 bases; unmatched bases: 7. Germline CDR1 SGHTA, CDR2 FQGNSA. This CDR3 has 13 amino acids. The chain's CDR3 is CASSQRDRGPYTF. Here the CDR3 DNA reads TGTGCCAGCAGCCAGAGGGACAGGGGCCCCTACACCTTC.

The gene calls are TRBV7-8 and TRBJ1-2; D remains unclear. The CDR3 is 15 residues long. Trimming stripped 0 bases from V and 2 bases from J, with 10 bases between. Germline V gives CDR1 SGHVS, CDR2 FQNEAQ. CDR3 amino acids: CASSLAGIKNYGYTF. CDR3 DNA: TGTGCCAGCAGCTTAGCCGGGATCAAGAACTATGGCTACACCTTC. The whole variable domain, remainder taken from reference TRBV7-8 and TRBJ1-2, is GAGVSQSPRYKVAKRGQDVALRCDPISGHVSLFWYQQALGQGPEFLTYFQNEAQLDKSGLPSDRFFAERPEGSVSTLKIQRTQQEDSAVYLCASSLAGIKNYGYTFGSGTRLTVV.

The V and J genes are TRBV28 and TRBJ2-7; D gene ambiguous. CDR1 is MDHEN and CDR2 is SYDVKM in the germline V gene. This CDR3 spans 14 amino acids. V was shortened by 5 bases and J by 0 bases, with 11 bases between the two germline ends. The CDR3 spells CASSPATFSYEQYF. For the CDR3, the DNA is TGTGCCAGCAGTCCGGCGACCTTCTCCTACGAGCAGTACTTC. The full variable domain, its missing parts supplied by reference TRBV28 and TRBJ2-7, is DVKVTQSSRYLVKRTGEKVFLECVQDMDHENMFWYRQDPGLGLRLIYFSYDVKMKEKGDIPEGYSVSREKKERFSLILESASTNQTSMYLCASSPATFSYEQYFGPGTRLTVT.

The rearrangement links TRBV5-6 to TRBJ2-7; no definite D call. The V gene lost 1 base and the J gene lost 2 bases, with 4 bases spanning the gap. Germline V gene lookup returns CDR1 SGHDT and CDR2 YYEEEE. The CDR3 spans 12 residues. CDR3 nucleotide sequence: TGTGCCAGCAGCTTGACAGCCTACGAGCAGTACTTC. It is translated as CASSLTAYEQYF.